The 27 T cell receptor beta chains given below trace back to one sample, sequenced in a study of T cell clonality in common variable immunodeficiency (dated by TCRdb to the mid-2010s). Libraries were built with the immunoSEQ multiplex PCR assay. Imported from immuneACCESS, the table was reduced by TCRdb to in-frame sequences with V and J called. These copies leave out some clones; in studies compared against another copy, an unresolved V gene accounts for under half, and the cause of the remainder is not known. For this sample, 35,000 to 55,000 clones appear and none is a singleton. The ten largest clones capture about 0.7% of the sample. The sequencing sample was made of peripheral blood mononuclear cells. These receptor sequences come from a person aged 18 to 70 in good health.

This clone was observed at least ten times. Read coverage stops 3 residues before the CDR3 terminus; the germline J gene supplies the remainder. The chain couples TRBV4-1 to TRBJ2-5; TRBD2 matches 13 bases. The J segment lost 4 bases and the V segment lost 0 bases, leaving 5 bases of the junction unmatched. Germline CDR1 is MGHRA and CDR2 is YSYEKL. The CDR3 contains 17 residues. This CDR3 reads CASSQDHWTSGGETQYF. CDR3 DNA (partial): TGCGCCAGCAGCCAAGATCATTGGACTAGCGGGGGAGAGACC.

This clone was recorded many times. The read ends 3 residues early relative to the CDR3; the germline J gene fills the gap. The chain couples TRBV19 to TRBJ1-1, with 9 bases that match TRBD1. V shed 5 bases and J 6 bases; nucleotides not matched to a gene: 10. Germline lookup yields CDR1 LNHDA and CDR2 SQIVND (reference sequence). CDR3 size: 15 residues. CDR3 loop: CASSPGTGMSAEAFF. Incomplete CDR3 DNA: TGTGCCAGTAGTCCCGGGACAGGGATGAGCGCTGAA.

The sample holds many counts of this clone. The read stops 3 residues short of the end of the CDR3; the missing end is completed from the germline J gene. V usage is TRBV4-2 and J usage is TRBJ1-5, with TRBD1 matching over 10 bases. V dropped 4 bases and J dropped 1; count of bases not matched to a gene: 4. CDR1 and CDR2 from the germline V gene are LGHNA and YNFKEQ. This CDR3 comprises 16 residues. The CDR3 DNA, read in part, is TGTGCCAGCAGCCCCCAGGGACAGGGGAGCAATCAGCCC. This encodes CASSPQGQGSNQP. The full CDR3 reads CASSPQGQGSNQPQHF.

This clone was found many times. The read ends 3 residues before the CDR3 terminus; that terminus is restored from the germline J gene. The gene calls are TRBV20-1 and TRBJ2-1; TRBD2 matches 10 bases. The germline V gene encodes CDR1 DFQATT and CDR2 SNEGSKA (reference sequence). This CDR3 spans 15 amino acids. The junction had 7 bases not matched to a gene; V was cut back by 8 bases and J by 0 bases. CDR3 DNA (partial): TGCAGTACCCGGACTAGCGGAAGCTCCTACAATGAG. Its translation: CSTRTSGSSYNE. Given in full, the CDR3 is CSTRTSGSSYNEQFF.

This clone was recorded many times. The DNA ends 3 residues before the CDR3 does, and the rest of the CDR3 is filled in from the germline J gene. The chain links TRBV2 to TRBJ2-7, with a tentative D call TRBD1 (6 bases). The CDR3 has 13 amino acids. Germline-derived CDR1 and CDR2 are SNHLY and FYNNEI. V lost 5 bases to trimming and J lost 4 bases, with 12 bases between them. The CDR3 loop is CASSRQVPYEQYF. The CDR3 DNA, read in part, is TGTGCCAGCAGTCGACAGGTACCGTACGAG.

This clone was counted ten times or more. The CDR3 end lies 3 residues beyond the end of the read and is filled in from the germline J gene. V and J are TRBV16 and TRBJ2-6; no firm D call. Germline loops: CDR1 KGHSY, CDR2 FQNENV. CDR3 length equals 13 residues. V lost 5 bases, J lost 2 bases, and 4 bases lay in between. The chain's CDR3 is CASSDTGANVLTF. Incomplete CDR3 DNA: TGTGCCAGCAGCGACACTGGGGCCAACGTC.

This clone has ten or more counts. The missing CDR3 end, 3 residues past where the read stops, is filled in from the germline J gene. This chain connects TRBV28 to TRBJ2-7; a weak D match, TRBD1 (5 bases). Germline CDR1 and CDR2: MDHEN and SYDVKM. The CDR3 extends over 15 amino acids. V dropped 3 bases and J dropped 0 bases, with 12 bases sitting between them. The DNA read from the CDR3 is TGTGCCAGCAGTTTCTTGGACACCAGCTCCTACGAG. It encodes CASSFLDTSSYE. The entire CDR3 reads CASSFLDTSSYEQYF.

This clone has at least ten counts. The CDR3 end falls 3 residues outside the read, so it is completed with the germline J gene. J is TRBJ2-1 and V is TRBV12-3 or TRBV12-4; 9 bases align to TRBD2. J gave up 8 bases and V 6 bases, and 11 bases lay outside the gene matches. This CDR3 has 15 residues. CDR3 amino acids: CASRTSAGGPYEQFF. The covered CDR3 bases are TGTGCCAGCAGGACTTCGGCGGGGGGGCCCTATGAG.

This clone has a count of ten or more. The sequenced fragment ends 3 residues before the CDR3 boundary, so the rest is inferred from the germline J gene. The gene calls are TRBV5-6 and TRBJ1-6, with 7 bases fitting TRBD1. Germline V gene sequence: CDR1 SGHDT, CDR2 YYEEEE. There are 15 residues in the CDR3. After removal of 0 bases from V and 7 bases from J, the junction contained 4 bases not matched to a gene. CDR3 bases read: TGTGCCAGCAGCTTGGCAGGGGGTAGGAATTCACCC. This gives the protein CASSLAGGRNSP. The full CDR3 protein reads CASSLAGGRNSPLHF. Complete variable domain (other parts from reference TRBV5-6 and TRBJ1-6): DAGVTQSPTHLIKTRGQQVTLRCSPKSGHDTVSWYQQALGQGPQFIFQYYEEEERQRGNFPDRFSGHQFPNYSSELNVNALLLGDSALYLCASSLAGGRNSPLHFGNGTRLTVT.

This clone has a count of ten or more. From the germline J gene comes the end of the CDR3, since the read stops 3 residues before it. The V gene is TRBV7-9, the J gene TRBJ2-7, with a tentative D call TRBD2 (5 bases). The CDR3 extends over 15 amino acids. Germline lookup yields CDR1 SEHNR and CDR2 FQNEAQ (reference sequence). The V gene lost 4 bases and the J gene lost 0 bases, with 13 bases spanning the gap. CDR3 in amino acids: CASSSPLGSSYEQYF. CDR3 DNA (partial): TGTGCCAGCAGCTCACCACTAGGGAGCTCCTACGAG.

The sample holds many counts of this clone. Read data end 3 residues before the CDR3 end; the end is taken from the germline J gene. The chain recombines TRBV19 with TRBJ2-3, with 8 bases fitting TRBD1. Germline CDR1 is LNHDA and CDR2 is SQIVND (reference sequence). V was clipped by 10 bases and J by 1 base; unmatched bases: 4. This CDR3 spans 13 amino acids. The CDR3 protein is CATEGQGTDTQYF. The covered CDR3 bases are TGTGCCACCGAGGGACAGGGCACAGATACG.

The table lists this clone with many counts. The read halts 3 residues ahead of the CDR3 end, with the missing end drawn from the germline J gene. This chain joins TRBV19 and TRBJ2-2; D is possibly TRBD2 (6 bases). CDR1 is LNHDA and CDR2 is SQIVND in the germline V gene (reference sequence). V was clipped by 3 bases and J by 6 bases, with 11 bases between them. This CDR3 has 14 amino acids. The sequenced part of the CDR3 DNA is TGTGCCAGTAGTATGGGCGGGATTGCCGGGGAG. Translating gives CASSMGGIAGE. The full CDR3 is CASSMGGIAGELFF.

This clone was counted many times. The DNA ends 3 residues before the CDR3 does, and the rest of the CDR3 is filled in from the germline J gene. The chain carries TRBV28 and TRBJ1-2; tentative D call: TRBD1 (5 bases). V was clipped by 5 bases and J by 6 bases, with 13 bases between them. Germline lookup yields CDR1 MDHEN and CDR2 SYDVKM. The CDR3 is made up of 13 amino acids. The sequenced part of the CDR3 DNA is TGTGCCAGCAGTCCGGGCAGGGCAGATGGC. Protein: CASSPGRADG. The entire CDR3 protein reads CASSPGRADGYTF.

Many counts were recorded for this clone. The read comes to an end 3 residues before the CDR3 does, leaving the germline J gene to fill in the end. The chain recombines TRBV27 with TRBJ2-7, with TRBD1 matching over 7 bases. The germline V gene has CDR1 MNHEY and CDR2 SMNVEV (reference sequence). The CDR3 is 14 amino acids. Germline trimming cut 6 bases from V and 0 bases from J; bases unmatched to any gene: 5. CDR3 DNA (partial): TGTGCCAGCAGCTACAGGGGCCTCTCCTACGAG. It yields the protein CASSYRGLSYE. The entire CDR3 reads CASSYRGLSYEQYF.

At least ten counts were recorded for this clone. The read falls 3 residues short of the CDR3 end, and the missing part is taken from the germline J gene. V usage is TRBV20-1 and J usage is TRBJ1-5; D gene uncertain. Germline-derived CDR1 and CDR2 are DFQATT and SNEGSKA (reference sequence). The CDR3 is 13 amino acids. V dropped 3 bases and J dropped 2 bases, with 8 bases sitting between them. This CDR3 is CSASRQGNQPQHF. The covered CDR3 bases are TGCAGTGCTAGTAGGCAGGGCAATCAGCCC.

In this sample, this clone turned up many times. The read ends 3 residues early relative to the CDR3; the germline J gene fills the gap. This chain uses TRBV24-1 with TRBJ1-1; D possibly corresponds to TRBD1 (6 bases). Germline loops: CDR1 KGHDR, CDR2 SFDVKD. The CDR3 has 15 amino acids. Between the trimmed V and J ends, which lost 8 bases and 5 bases, there was a span of 20 bases. CDR3 DNA, as far as it was read: TGTGCCACCACCCCAAGGGGCAGGGGTGGGACTGAA. Its protein product is CATTPRGRGGTE. The full CDR3 protein reads CATTPRGRGGTEAFF.

Ten or more counts support this clone. The read ends 3 residues shy of where the CDR3 ends; the end is completed using the germline J gene. The J gene is TRBJ1-5, the V gene TRBV6-2 or TRBV6-3; 8 positions agree with TRBD1. The CDR3 extends over 14 amino acids. Per the germline V gene, CDR1 is MNHEY and CDR2 is SVGEGT. V dropped 6 bases and J dropped 6; count of bases not matched to a gene: 7. The CDR3 region is CASSPGGGGQPQHF. CDR3 DNA, as far as it was read: TGTGCCAGCAGCCCAGGGGGCGGCGGTCAGCCC.

This clone was counted many times. The read is 3 residues too short to cover the CDR3 end, so that end is filled in from the germline J gene. The gene calls are TRBV27 and TRBJ2-3; no definite D call. This CDR3 comprises 12 residues. Germline loops: CDR1 MNHEY, CDR2 SMNVEV (reference sequence). V lost 2 bases and J 5 bases, leaving 5 bases between the germline ends. The sequenced CDR3 bases are TGTGCCAGCAGTTTAACTGGAGATACG. Its protein product is CASSLTGDT. The whole CDR3 sequence is CASSLTGDTQYF.

This clone appeared a few times. Partial CDR3 DNA: TGTGCCAGCAGCTTTCCCTCTTCCTACGAC. It encodes CASSFPSSYD. The entire CDR3 protein is CASSFPSSYDYTF. The chain is built from TRBV7-9 and TRBJ1-2; the D is unclear. The CDR3 goes on 3 residues after the read ends, and that part is filled in from the germline J gene. The CDR3 totals 13 residues. Germline CDR1 SEHNR, CDR2 FQNEAQ (reference sequence).

Many counts were recorded for this clone. CDR3 DNA (partial): TGTGCCAGCAGCAAATATAGCGGGGGGTCTGATACG. As protein: CASSKYSGGSDT. The complete CDR3 sequence is CASSKYSGGSDTQYF. J is TRBJ2-3 and V is TRBV7-3; 10 bases fit TRBD2. The CDR3 goes on 3 residues after the read ends, and that part is filled in from the germline J gene. Trimming cost V 5 bases and J 6 bases; bases outside gene matches: 8. CDR3 size: 15 residues. Looked up from germline, CDR1 is SGHTA and CDR2 is FQGTGA.

This clone has at least ten counts. The read finishes 3 residues shy of the CDR3 end, and the germline J gene is used to complete it. The gene calls are TRBV12-3 or TRBV12-4 and TRBJ2-5; D may be TRBD1 (6 bases). This CDR3 is 13 amino acids long. V dropped 8 bases and J dropped 4 bases, with 14 bases sitting between them. CDR3 residues: CASRVGGIETQYF. The part of the CDR3 DNA that was read is TGTGCCAGCCGGGTTGGGGGCATAGAGACC.

In its sample, this clone was seen many times. The CDR3 end falls 3 residues outside the read, so it is completed with the germline J gene. The chain links TRBV20-1 to TRBJ1-2; 12 nucleotides align to TRBD1. The germline V gene has CDR1 DFQATT and CDR2 SNEGSKA (reference sequence). The CDR3 has 15 residues. Here the CDR3 reads CSAPEPGQGARGYTF. The CDR3 DNA, read in part, is TGCAGTGCCCCCGAACCGGGACAGGGGGCGAGGGGC.

Many counts were recorded for this clone. Read sequence stops 3 residues before the CDR3 end, and the germline J gene provides the missing end. The chain uses TRBV19 and TRBJ2-3; tentative D call: TRBD1 (6 bases). From germline, CDR1 is LNHDA and CDR2 SQIVND (reference sequence). With 3 bases removed from V and 0 bases from J, the gap between germline ends came to 16 bases. This CDR3 contains 17 residues. CDR3 in amino acids: CASSIGRWTASTDTQYF. CDR3 bases read: TGTGCCAGTAGTATCGGTAGATGGACAGCTAGCACAGATACG. Complete variable domain (other parts from reference TRBV19 and TRBJ2-3): DGGITQSPKYLFRKEGQNVTLSCEQNLNHDAMYWYRQDPGQGLRLIYYSQIVNDFQKGDIAEGYSVSREKKESFPLTVTSAQKNPTAFYLCASSIGRWTASTDTQYFGPGTRLTVL.

The table lists this clone with many counts. The CDR3 end falls 3 residues outside the read, so it is completed with the germline J gene. The chain is built from TRBV7-8 and TRBJ2-3, with 11 bases that match TRBD2. After removal of 5 bases from V and 2 bases from J, the junction contained 6 bases not matched to a gene. Germline V gene lookup returns CDR1 SGHVS and CDR2 FQNEAQ. The CDR3 extends over 16 amino acids. Incomplete CDR3 DNA: TGTGCCAGCAGCCAAGGGACTAGCGGACACACAGATACG. Protein product: CASSQGTSGHTDT. The complete CDR3 sequence is CASSQGTSGHTDTQYF.

This clone was observed many times. The sequenced part of the CDR3 DNA is TGTGCCAGCAGCAAAGGGGGACAAAACAATGAG. Its translation: CASSKGGQNNE. The complete CDR3 protein is CASSKGGQNNEQFF. The chain employs TRBV7-2 and TRBJ2-1, with D possibly matching TRBD1 (6 bases). The observed sequence ends 3 residues before the CDR3 terminus, with the missing tail filled in from the germline J gene. The CDR3 loop spans 14 amino acids. Between the trimmed V and J ends, which lost 5 bases and 5 bases, there was a span of 13 bases. CDR1 and CDR2 from the germline V gene are SGHTA and FQGNSA.

This clone was found many times. The read finishes 3 residues shy of the CDR3 end, and the germline J gene is used to complete it. V and J are TRBV5-1 and TRBJ2-7, with 14 bases lining up with TRBD2. V lost 4 bases to trimming and J lost 2 bases; unmatched junction nucleotides: 5. CDR3 length equals 16 residues. The germline CDR1 and CDR2 sequences are SGHRS and YFSETQ. The CDR3 sequence: CASSPGLAGETYEQYF. Partial CDR3 DNA: TGCGCCAGCAGCCCGGGACTAGCGGGGGAGACCTACGAG.

This clone has a count of ten or more. With the read ending 3 residues before the CDR3 end, the germline J gene is used to fill in that end. This chain connects TRBV20-1 to TRBJ2-1; 7 bases are shared with TRBD2. The trim removed 4 bases at V and 7 bases at J, leaving 7 bases unmatched. The germline V gene has CDR1 DFQATT and CDR2 SNEGSKA (reference sequence). This CDR3 is 13 amino acids long. The covered CDR3 bases are TGCAGTGCTACCCTAGCGGAGCCAAATGAG. Translation: CSATLAEPNE. The entire CDR3 protein is CSATLAEPNEQFF.